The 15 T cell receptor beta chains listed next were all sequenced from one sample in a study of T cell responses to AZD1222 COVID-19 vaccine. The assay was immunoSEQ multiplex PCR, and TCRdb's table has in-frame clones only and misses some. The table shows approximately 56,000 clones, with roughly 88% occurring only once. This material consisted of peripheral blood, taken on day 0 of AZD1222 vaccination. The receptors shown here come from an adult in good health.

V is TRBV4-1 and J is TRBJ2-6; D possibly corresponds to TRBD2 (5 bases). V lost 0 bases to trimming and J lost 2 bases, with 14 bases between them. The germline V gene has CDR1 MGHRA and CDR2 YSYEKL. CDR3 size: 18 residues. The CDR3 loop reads CASSQDVSGGAGANVLTF. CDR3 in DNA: TGCGCCAGCAGCCAAGACGTGTCTGGAGGTGCTGGGGCCAACGTCCTGACTTTC.

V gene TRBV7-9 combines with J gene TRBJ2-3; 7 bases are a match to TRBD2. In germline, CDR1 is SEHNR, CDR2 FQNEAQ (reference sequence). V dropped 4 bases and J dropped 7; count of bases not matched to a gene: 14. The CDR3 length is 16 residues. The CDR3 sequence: CASSSSTAGEGNTQYF. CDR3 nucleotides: TGTGCCAGCAGCTCATCCACCGCGGGAGAAGGGAATACGCAGTATTTT.

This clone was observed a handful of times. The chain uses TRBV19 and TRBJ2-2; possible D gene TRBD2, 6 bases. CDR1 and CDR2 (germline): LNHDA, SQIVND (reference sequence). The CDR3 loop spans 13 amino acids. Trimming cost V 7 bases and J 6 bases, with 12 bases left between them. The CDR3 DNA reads TGTGCCAGTAAAATGCGGGGTCCCGGGGAGCTGTTTTTT. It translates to CASKMRGPGELFF.

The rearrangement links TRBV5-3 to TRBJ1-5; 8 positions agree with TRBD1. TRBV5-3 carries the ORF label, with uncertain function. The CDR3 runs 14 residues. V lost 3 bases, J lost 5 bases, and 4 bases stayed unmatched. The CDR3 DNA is TGTGCCAGAAGCTCAGACAGGGGTCATCAGCCCCAGCATTTT. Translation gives CARSSDRGHQPQHF.

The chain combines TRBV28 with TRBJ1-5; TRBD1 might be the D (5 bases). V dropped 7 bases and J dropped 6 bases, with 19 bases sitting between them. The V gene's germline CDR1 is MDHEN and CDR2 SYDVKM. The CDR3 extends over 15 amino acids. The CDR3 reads CASTKSSGLAQPQHF. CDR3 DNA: TGTGCCAGCACCAAGTCCTCGGGACTGGCTCAGCCCCAGCATTTT.

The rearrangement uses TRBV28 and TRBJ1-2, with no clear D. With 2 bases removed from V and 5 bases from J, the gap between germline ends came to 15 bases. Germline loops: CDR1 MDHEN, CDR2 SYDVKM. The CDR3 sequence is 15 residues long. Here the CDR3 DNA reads TGTGCCAGCAGTTTACTGAGGATAAATGGGTATGGCTACACCTTC. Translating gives CASSLLRINGYGYTF.

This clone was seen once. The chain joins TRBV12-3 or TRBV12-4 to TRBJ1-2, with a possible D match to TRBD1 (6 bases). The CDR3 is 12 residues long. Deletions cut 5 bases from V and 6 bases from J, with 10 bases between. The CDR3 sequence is CASSPRDNGYTF. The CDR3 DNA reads TGTGCCAGCAGTCCCCGGGACAATGGCTACACCTTC.

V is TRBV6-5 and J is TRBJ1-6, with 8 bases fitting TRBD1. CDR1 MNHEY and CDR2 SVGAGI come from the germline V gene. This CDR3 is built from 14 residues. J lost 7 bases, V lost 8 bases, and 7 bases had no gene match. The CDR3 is CASQGQVQNSPLHF. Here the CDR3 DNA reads TGTGCCAGCCAGGGACAGGTTCAAAATTCACCCCTCCACTTT.

As DNA, the CDR3 is TGTGCCAGCACCGACTGGTCAGGGGACACCGGGGAGCTGTTTTTT. Its translation is CASTDWSGDTGELFF. The chain is built from TRBV6-5 and TRBJ2-2, with D maybe TRBD1 (6 bases). Looked up from germline, CDR1 is MNHEY and CDR2 is SVGAGI. The CDR3 length is 15 residues. V was pared by 7 bases and J by 3 bases, with 15 bases between.

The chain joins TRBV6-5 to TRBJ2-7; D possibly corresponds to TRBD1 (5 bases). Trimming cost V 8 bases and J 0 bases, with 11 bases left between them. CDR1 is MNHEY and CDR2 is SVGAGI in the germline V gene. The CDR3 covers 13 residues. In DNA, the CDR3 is TGTGCCAGCCTGGACACAAACTCCTACGAGCAGTACTTC. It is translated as CASLDTNSYEQYF.

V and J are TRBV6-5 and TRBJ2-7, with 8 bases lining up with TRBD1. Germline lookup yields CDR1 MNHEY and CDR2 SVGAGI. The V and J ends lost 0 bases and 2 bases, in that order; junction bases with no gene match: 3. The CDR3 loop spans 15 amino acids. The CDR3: CASSYSLDRAYEQYF. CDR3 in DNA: TGTGCCAGCAGTTACTCGCTGGACAGGGCCTACGAGCAGTACTTC.

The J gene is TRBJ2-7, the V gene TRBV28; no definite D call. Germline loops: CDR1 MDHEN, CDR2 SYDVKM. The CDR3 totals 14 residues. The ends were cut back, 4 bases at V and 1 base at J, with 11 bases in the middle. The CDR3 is CASSSSEISYEQYF. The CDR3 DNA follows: TGTGCCAGCAGTTCGTCAGAGATATCCTACGAGCAGTACTTC.

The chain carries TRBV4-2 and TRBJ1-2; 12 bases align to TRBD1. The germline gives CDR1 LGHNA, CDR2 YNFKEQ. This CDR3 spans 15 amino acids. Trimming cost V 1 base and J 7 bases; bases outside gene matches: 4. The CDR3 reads CASSQGDRGLGGYTF. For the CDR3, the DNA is TGTGCCAGCAGCCAAGGGGACAGGGGGCTTGGTGGCTACACCTTC.

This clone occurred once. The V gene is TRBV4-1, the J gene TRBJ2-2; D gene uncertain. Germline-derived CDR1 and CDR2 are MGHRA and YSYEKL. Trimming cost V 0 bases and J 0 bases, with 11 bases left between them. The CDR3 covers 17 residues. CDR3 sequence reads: CASSQDSGRTNTGELFF. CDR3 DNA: TGCGCCAGCAGCCAAGATTCGGGTAGAACGAACACCGGGGAGCTGTTTTTT.

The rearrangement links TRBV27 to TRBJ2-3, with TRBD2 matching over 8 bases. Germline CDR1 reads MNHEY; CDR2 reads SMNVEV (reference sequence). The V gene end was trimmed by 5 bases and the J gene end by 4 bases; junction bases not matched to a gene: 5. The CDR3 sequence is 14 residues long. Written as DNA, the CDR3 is TGTGCCAGCAGTCTCGGCGGGGGGCCAGATACGCAGTATTTT. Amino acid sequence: CASSLGGGPDTQYF.